These 8 T cell receptor beta chains were all obtained from the same sample, sequenced in a study of identical twins. MiXCR, run by TCRdb on the 5' RACE reads, gives a single entry per CDR3 protein. The repertoire has a few hundred thousand distinct CDR3 sequences, approximately 10% of them found once; the top ten carry 7.5% to 9.5%. The sample consisted of naive T cells sorted from blood. The source is a woman between 50 and 59 years old in good health.

This rearrangement joins TRBV29-1 to TRBJ2-1; possible D gene TRBD2, 6 bases. Germline values: CDR1 SQVTM, CDR2 ANQGSEA. The CDR3 contains 13 residues. V gave up 7 bases and J gave up 13 bases, with 23 bases separating them. The CDR3 region is CSAMKGSGRGQFF. DNA of the CDR3: TGCAGCGCCATGAAAGGCAGCGGGCGGGGTCAGTTCTTC.

This clonotype was seen ten or more times. The chain recombines TRBV5-1 with TRBJ2-1; the D is unclear. The V end lost 0 bases, the J end lost 3 bases, and 7 bases lay between the germline ends. Germline V CDR1 and CDR2: SGHRS, YFSETQ. The CDR3 has 14 residues. The CDR3 DNA reads TGCGCCAGCAGCTTGGTTGGAATCTACAATGAGCAGTTCTTC. Translation: CASSLVGIYNEQFF. Full variable domain (outside the CDR3, taken from reference TRBV5-1 and TRBJ2-1): KAGVTQTPRYLIKTRGQQVTLSCSPISGHRSVSWYQQTPGQGLQFLFEYFSETQRNKGNFPGRFSGRQFSNSRSEMNVSTLELGDSALYLCASSLVGIYNEQFFGPGTRLTVL.

This clonotype was recorded many times. The chain recombines TRBV5-1 with TRBJ1-3, with D possibly being TRBD1 (5 bases). The V end lost 4 bases, the J end lost 4 bases, and 9 bases lay between the germline ends. The CDR3 contains 13 residues. CDR1 is SGHRS, CDR2 YFSETQ, per germline. This chain's CDR3 is CASSTGAGNTIYF. CDR3 bases: TGCGCCAGCAGCACCGGGGCGGGAAACACCATATATTTT.

A few counts support this clonotype. The chain links TRBV19 to TRBJ2-1; 10 bases are a match to TRBD1. CDR3 size: 15 residues. The germline V gene encodes CDR1 LNHDA and CDR2 SQIVND (reference sequence). V trimming: 5 bases; J trimming: 0 bases; junction bases outside the gene matches: 1. The chain's CDR3 is CASSGDRGSYNEQFF. CDR3 in DNA: TGTGCCAGTAGTGGGGACAGGGGCTCCTACAATGAGCAGTTCTTC.

This clonotype was recorded at least ten times. The chain is built from TRBV20-1 and TRBJ2-7, with D tentatively TRBD1 or TRBD2 (5 bases each). This CDR3 contains 14 residues. V lost 3 bases to trimming and J lost 2 bases, with 14 bases between them. Per the germline V gene, CDR1 is DFQATT and CDR2 is SNEGSKA (reference sequence). CDR3 in DNA: TGCAGTGCTAGCCGGGACCAAGGGCCCTACGAGCAGTACTTC. Translating gives CSASRDQGPYEQYF.

Only a few counts were recorded for this clonotype. This rearrangement joins TRBV3-1 to TRBJ2-7, with D perhaps being TRBD1 or TRBD2 (6 bases each). The V end was cut by 2 bases, the J end by 7 bases, with 12 bases between. The germline V gene encodes CDR1 LGHDT and CDR2 YNNKEL (reference sequence). CDR3 length: 13 residues. In DNA, the CDR3 is TGTGCCAGCAGCCAATGGGGGGCTGGAGAGCAGTACTTC. As protein: CASSQWGAGEQYF.

At least ten counts were recorded for this clonotype. This chain joins TRBV27 and TRBJ2-1, with a tentative D call TRBD2 (6 bases). Germline V gene sequence: CDR1 MNHEY, CDR2 SMNVEV (reference sequence). V lost 6 bases to trimming and J lost 15 bases, with 18 bases between them. CDR3 size: 12 residues. The CDR3 nucleotides read TGTGCCAGCAGCCCTCTGGAGGGCAGTCCGTTCTTC. It specifies CASSPLEGSPFF.

This clonotype was counted between two and nine times. The chain uses TRBV2 and TRBJ2-5; TRBD1 matches at 9 bases. This CDR3 is 14 amino acids long. V was clipped by 6 bases and J by 2 bases; unmatched bases: 4. CDR1 SNHLY and CDR2 FYNNEI come from the germline V gene. DNA of the CDR3: TGTGCCAGCAGGGGTGACAGGGGGCAAGAGACCCAGTACTTC. As protein: CASRGDRGQETQYF.